These 3 T cell receptor beta chains were all obtained from the same sample, sequenced in a study of blood T cell repertoires in COVID-19. Sequencing used immunoSEQ multiplex PCR; TCRdb keeps in-frame clones, though not all of them. The sample includes about 250,000 clones, roughly 89% of them seen just once. The sequenced material came from PBMCs or T cells enriched from blood (not recorded which). The receptors come from a woman under 40 with acute COVID-19.

The rearrangement uses TRBV9 and TRBJ1-2; possibly TRBD1 for D (6 bases). Per the germline V gene, CDR1 is SGDLS and CDR2 is YYNGEE. This CDR3 region has 15 residues. V gave up 4 bases and J gave up 6 bases, with 19 bases separating them. As DNA, the CDR3 is TGTGCCAGCAGCCCCCGAGGGGGGGCGGCCGATGGCTACACCTTC. It specifies CASSPRGGAADGYTF.

This clone was found a few times. The chain has TRBV7-3 and TRBJ2-2; 9 bases align to TRBD2. There are 16 residues in the CDR3. Germline CDR1 reads SGHTA; CDR2 reads FQGTGA. Germline trimming cut 3 bases from V and 1 base from J; bases unmatched to any gene: 3. CDR3: CASSLNSGGNTGELFF. CDR3 coding DNA: TGTGCCAGCAGCTTGAATAGCGGGGGGAACACCGGGGAGCTGTTTTTT.

Only one count was recorded for this clone. The chain combines TRBV5-1 with TRBJ2-3; 9 positions agree with TRBD1. Germline V gives CDR1 SGHRS, CDR2 YFSETQ. The CDR3 length is 15 residues. V gave up 3 bases and J gave up 4 bases; unmatched junction bases: 6. CDR3 nucleotides: TGCGCCAGCAGCTCCGGGACAGGGATCGCAGATACGCAGTATTTT. It codes for CASSSGTGIADTQYF. The full variable domain, rest sourced from reference TRBV5-1 and TRBJ2-3, is KAGVTQTPRYLIKTRGQQVTLSCSPISGHRSVSWYQQTPGQGLQFLFEYFSETQRNKGNFPGRFSGRQFSNSRSEMNVSTLELGDSALYLCASSSGTGIADTQYFGPGTRLTVL.